The 7 T cell receptor beta chains given below trace back to one sample, sequenced in a study of OX40 agonist ivuxolimab in advanced cancers. Measured with immunoSEQ multiplex PCR; TCRdb has only the in-frame clones, and not every one. This sample carries 25,000 to 35,000 clones, approximately 84% of them seen once, and the ten largest clones take about a sixth. This specimen consisted of CD4+ or CD8+ T cells sorted from blood, obtained in a trial of the OX40 agonist ivuxolimab. Receptors originate from an adult with an advanced solid tumor such as melanoma, head and neck, liver or kidney cancer.

This chain connects TRBV5-1 to TRBJ1-1, with TRBD1 matching over 11 bases. CDR3 length: 17 residues. V lost 0 bases and J lost 4; bases outside the gene matches: 8. Germline lookup yields CDR1 SGHRS and CDR2 YFSETQ. In DNA, the CDR3 is TGCGCCAGCAGCTTGGACAGCCCCGGGACAGGGGGCACTGAAGCTTTCTTT. Its translation: CASSLDSPGTGGTEAFF.

The chain is built from TRBV6-5 and TRBJ2-2, with TRBD2 as a possible D gene (5 bases). Germline V gene lookup returns CDR1 MNHEY and CDR2 SVGAGI. V shed 7 bases and J shed 2 bases, with 11 bases lying between them. The CDR3 sequence is 14 residues long. The CDR3 protein is CASTTGINTGELFF. The CDR3 region has the DNA TGTGCCAGCACCACCGGGATAAACACCGGGGAGCTGTTTTTT.

This sequence joins TRBV28 and TRBJ1-1, with 8 bases that match TRBD1. The CDR3 covers 13 residues. Trimming took 6 bases from V and 1 from J; bases not matched to a gene: 1. The germline V gene encodes CDR1 MDHEN and CDR2 SYDVKM. Here the CDR3 reads CASRGQGNTEAFF. The CDR3 DNA reads as TGTGCCAGCAGAGGACAGGGGAACACTGAAGCTTTCTTT.

The gene calls are TRBV13 and TRBJ2-5; a weak D match, TRBD2 (5 bases). The CDR3 extends over 13 amino acids. The germline V and J ends were trimmed by 2 bases and 11 bases, with 15 bases remaining between them. The germline CDR1 and CDR2 sequences are PRHDT and FYEKMQ (reference sequence). In DNA, the CDR3 is TGTGCCAGCAGCTTAATAGGGAGTAGGGAGCAGTACTTC. Translating it yields CASSLIGSREQYF.

V and J are TRBV2 and TRBJ2-7; TRBD1 is a possible D gene (6 bases). Germline values: CDR1 SNHLY, CDR2 FYNNEI. Trimming removed 6 bases at V and 1 base at J, with 10 bases between. The CDR3 is 13 residues long. CDR3 sequence reads: CASSRTESYEQYF. The CDR3 DNA sequence: TGTGCCAGCAGCCGGACAGAGTCCTACGAGCAGTACTTC.

This chain's CDR3 is CASSLGLASTYNEQFF. CDR3 nucleotide sequence: TGTGCCAGCAGCTTGGGACTAGCGTCGACCTACAATGAGCAGTTCTTC. J is TRBJ2-1 and V is TRBV7-8, with 10 bases lining up with TRBD2. Germline V lookup: CDR1 SGHVS, CDR2 FQNEAQ. The CDR3 is 16 residues long. J was trimmed by 2 bases and V by 3 bases; bases with no gene match: 4.

The chain uses TRBV4-2 and TRBJ1-4, with 7 positions matching TRBD1. The V gene's germline CDR1 is LGHNA and CDR2 YNFKEQ. Trimming at V came to 4 bases and at J to 0 bases, leaving 5 bases not matched to a gene. The CDR3 is made up of 16 amino acids. The CDR3 coding sequence is TGTGCCAGCAGCCGACAGGGACTTGCAACTAATGAAAAACTGTTTTTT. Translated: CASSRQGLATNEKLFF.